Each of the 11 T cell receptor beta chains below was sequenced from the same sample in a study of OX40 agonist ivuxolimab in advanced cancers. Some clones are missing from TCRdb's copy, which holds only in-frame ones; the method was immunoSEQ multiplex PCR. This sample yields some 19,000 clones, of which about 70% are seen a single time; roughly a third belongs to the top ten. The sequencing used CD4+ or CD8+ T cells sorted from blood, collected in a trial of the OX40 agonist ivuxolimab. Every receptor here comes from an adult with an advanced solid tumor such as melanoma, head and neck, liver or kidney cancer.

The rearrangement uses TRBV9 and TRBJ1-1; 8 nucleotides align to TRBD1. CDR3 length: 14 amino acids. V lost 3 bases to trimming and J lost 6 bases; unmatched junction nucleotides: 7. In germline, CDR1 is SGDLS, CDR2 YYNGEE. Here the CDR3 DNA reads TGTGCCAGCAGCGCCCACAGGGGGGAGGCTGAAGCTTTCTTT. As protein: CASSAHRGEAEAFF. The complete variable domain, with remaining parts taken from reference TRBV9 and TRBJ1-1, reads DSGVTQTPKHLITATGQRVTLRCSPRSGDLSVYWYQQSLDQGLQFLIQYYNGEERAKGNILERFSAQQFPDLHSELNLSSLELGDSALYFCASSAHRGEAEAFFGQGTRLTVV.

J is TRBJ2-7 and V is TRBV4-1; possible D gene TRBD2, 5 bases. V lost 9 bases and J lost 2, with 14 bases in between. The V gene's germline CDR1 is MGHRA and CDR2 YSYEKL. This CDR3 comprises 13 residues. The CDR3 coding sequence is TGCGCCAGTTCGTACTCCGGGGCCTACGAGCAGTACTTC. Its translation: CASSYSGAYEQYF.

This clone was found a few times. The rearrangement links TRBV6-5 to TRBJ2-5; weak D call: TRBD2 (6 bases). V was cut by 3 bases and J by 4 bases, with 9 bases left in between. This CDR3 comprises 13 residues. Looked up from germline, CDR1 is MNHEY and CDR2 is SVGAGI. The CDR3 bases are TGTGCCAGCAGTTATCTGGGGGGAGAGACCCAGTACTTC. It specifies CASSYLGGETQYF.

The CDR3 nucleotides are TGTGCCAGCAGCCACTCCTTAGCCGGGACTAGCGGGACTAATACGCAGTATTTT. Its protein product is CASSHSLAGTSGTNTQYF. The chain combines TRBV7-9 with TRBJ2-3, with 13 bases identical to TRBD2. Germline values: CDR1 SEHNR, CDR2 FQNEAQ (reference sequence). The CDR3 extends over 18 amino acids. After removal of 5 bases from V and 7 bases from J, the junction contained 15 bases not matched to a gene.

This chain connects TRBV9 to TRBJ2-1; D gene unclear. The germline CDR1 and CDR2 sequences are SGDLS and YYNGEE. The ends were cut back, 3 bases at V and 6 bases at J, with 16 bases in the middle. This CDR3 is built from 15 residues. Written as DNA, the CDR3 is TGTGCCAGCAGCGCTACCCCCGGGCTAGGCAATGAGCAGTTCTTC. Its protein product is CASSATPGLGNEQFF. Full variable domain (rest looked up from reference TRBV9 and TRBJ2-1): DSGVTQTPKHLITATGQRVTLRCSPRSGDLSVYWYQQSLDQGLQFLIQYYNGEERAKGNILERFSAQQFPDLHSELNLSSLELGDSALYFCASSATPGLGNEQFFGPGTRLTVL.

This sequence joins TRBV7-2 and TRBJ2-7, with D perhaps matching TRBD1 or TRBD2 (5 bases each). Trimming cost V 1 base and J 3 bases, with 19 bases left between them. Germline V gene sequence: CDR1 SGHTA, CDR2 FQGNSA. The CDR3 has 17 residues. CDR3 nucleotide sequence: TGTGCCAGCAGCTTAGGGGTCGGGACGTGGAGTCTCTACGAGCAGTACTTC. It encodes CASSLGVGTWSLYEQYF.

V and J are TRBV19 and TRBJ1-2; D not resolved. Per the germline V gene, CDR1 is LNHDA and CDR2 is SQIVND (reference sequence). Trimming cost V 2 bases and J 0 bases, with 4 bases left between them. The CDR3 consists of 13 residues. For the CDR3, the DNA is TGTGCCAGTAGTATAACTTCTAACTATGGCTACACCTTC. It encodes CASSITSNYGYTF.

The chain has TRBV19 and TRBJ1-5; no clear D gene. This CDR3 is built from 15 residues. Trimming left V 5 bases short and J 0 bases short, with 11 bases between. Germline lookup yields CDR1 LNHDA and CDR2 SQIVND (reference sequence). The CDR3 DNA reads TGTGCCAGTAGTCCTGGACTCATTAGCAATCAGCCCCAGCATTTT. Protein product: CASSPGLISNQPQHF.

The sample holds one count of this clone. This chain connects TRBV5-4 to TRBJ1-1; perhaps TRBD1 as D (5 bases). This CDR3 contains 13 residues. V lost 7 bases and J 8 bases, leaving 18 bases between the germline ends. Germline CDR1 is SGHNT and CDR2 is YYREEE (reference sequence). CDR3 coding DNA: TGTGCCAGCTCCAGGGAGCCCTCCTCCGAAGCTTTCTTT. Its protein is CASSREPSSEAFF.

This chain connects TRBV6-5 to TRBJ1-5, with 8 bases matching TRBD1. Germline CDR1 reads MNHEY; CDR2 reads SVGAGI. The CDR3 has 15 residues. The J segment lost 6 bases and the V segment lost 0 bases, leaving 4 bases of the junction unmatched. The CDR3 reads CASSYSSGGGQPQHF. The CDR3 nucleotides are TGTGCCAGCAGTTACTCGTCAGGGGGCGGTCAGCCCCAGCATTTT.

The chain has TRBV4-3 and TRBJ2-7, with D perhaps matching TRBD1 (5 bases). The CDR3 is 15 residues long. Trimming pared 1 base from V and 3 bases from J, leaving 13 bases between. Germline-derived CDR1 and CDR2 are LGHNA and YSLEER. CDR3: CASSQGADIYYEQYF. The CDR3 nucleotides read TGCGCCAGCAGCCAAGGGGCGGACATATACTACGAGCAGTACTTC.